This passage covers 29 T cell receptor beta chains from one sample sequenced in a study of blood T cell repertoires in COVID-19. The repertoire was sequenced with immunoSEQ multiplex PCR; TCRdb's copy has only in-frame clones and lacks some. There are about 270,000 clones in the sample; around nine tenths occur only once, and 8.5% to 10% lies in the top ten. Sequencing was done on a sample of peripheral blood. These receptors came from a middle-aged man who had recovered from COVID-19.

V usage is TRBV4-1 and J usage is TRBJ2-3; D uncertain. The CDR3 length is 14 residues. Trimming stripped 4 bases from V and 2 bases from J, with 10 bases between. CDR1 and CDR2 from the germline V gene are MGHRA and YSYEKL. CDR3 protein: CASSRPQDTDTQYF. The CDR3 DNA reads TGCGCCAGCAGCCGACCTCAGGACACAGATACGCAGTATTTT.

The chain has TRBV2 and TRBJ1-4; D uncertain. The CDR3 consists of 13 residues. CDR1 is SNHLY and CDR2 is FYNNEI in the germline V gene. Trimming left V 3 bases short and J 5 bases short, with 7 bases between. The CDR3 DNA reads TGTGCCAGCAGTGACAGGAGGAATGAAAAACTGTTTTTT. This gives the protein CASSDRRNEKLFF.

The CDR3 loop reads CASSVARGGLGSGNTIYF. CDR3 nucleotides: TGTGCCAGCAGCGTAGCTCGGGGAGGATTAGGCTCTGGAAACACCATATATTTT. The chain carries TRBV9 and TRBJ1-3; D is unresolved. Trimming left V 0 bases short and J 0 bases short, with 16 bases between. This CDR3 has 18 residues. Germline values: CDR1 SGDLS, CDR2 YYNGEE.

This chain links TRBV19 with TRBJ2-3; TRBD2 aligns across 8 bases. Germline CDR1 and CDR2: LNHDA and SQIVND (reference sequence). This CDR3 is built from 19 residues. The junction had 15 bases not matched to a gene; V was cut back by 2 bases and J by 2 bases. The CDR3 nucleotides are TGTGCCAGTAGTATACCTCGCGCGGGGACTAGATCTATCACAGATACGCAGTATTTT. Translating it yields CASSIPRAGTRSITDTQYF.

The chain employs TRBV2 and TRBJ2-7; 10 positions agree with TRBD2. This CDR3 has 13 amino acids. In germline, CDR1 is SNHLY, CDR2 FYNNEI. The V and J ends lost 8 bases and 1 base, in that order; junction bases with no gene match: 2. This chain's CDR3 is CASGSGGSYEQYF. The DNA for the CDR3 is TGTGCCAGCGGTAGCGGGGGGTCCTACGAGCAGTACTTC.

V and J are TRBV6-5 and TRBJ2-2, with unresolved D. Germline V gene data show CDR1 as MNHEY and CDR2 as SVGAGI. V was pared by 0 bases and J by 0 bases, with 5 bases between. This CDR3 has 15 residues. The CDR3 DNA reads TGTGCCAGCAGTTACTCAATATCGAACACCGGGGAGCTGTTTTTT. It encodes CASSYSISNTGELFF.

CDR3 amino acids: CASSLTPSRNEQFF. Here the CDR3 DNA reads TGTGCCAGCAGTCTGACCCCCTCTAGGAATGAGCAGTTCTTC. The genes are TRBV27 and TRBJ2-1; unclear D gene. The CDR3 is 14 amino acids. The V gene lost 5 bases and the J gene lost 7 bases, with 15 bases spanning the gap. Germline CDR1 is MNHEY and CDR2 is SMNVEV (reference sequence).

V gene TRBV4-2 combines with J gene TRBJ1-2; 9 bases map to TRBD1. Unmatched junction bases numbered 8, after V lost 1 base and J lost 5 bases. CDR3 length: 16 amino acids. The germline V gene has CDR1 LGHNA and CDR2 YNFKEQ. The CDR3 DNA reads as TGTGCCAGCAGCCAAGTTTTACAGGGGGCGAGGTATGGCTACACCTTC. Translated: CASSQVLQGARYGYTF.

The chain employs TRBV7-2 and TRBJ2-1; D ambiguous. Per the germline V gene, CDR1 is SGHTA and CDR2 is FQGNSA. Trimming shortened V by 1 base and J by 6 bases, and 10 bases separated the two germline ends. The length of the CDR3 is 14 residues. CDR3 sequence reads: CASSLVARSNEQFF. The CDR3 coding sequence is TGTGCCAGCAGCTTAGTAGCACGTAGCAATGAGCAGTTCTTC. The entire variable domain, with the rest obtained from reference TRBV7-2 and TRBJ2-1, is as follows: GAGVSQSPSNKVTEKGKDVELRCDPISGHTALYWYRQSLGQGLEFLIYFQGNSAPDKSGLPSDRFSAERTGGSVSTLTIQRTQQEDSAVYLCASSLVARSNEQFFGPGTRLTVL.

This clone was seen only once. The CDR3 DNA sequence: TGTGCCAGCAGCAGGACAGGGAGCTCCTATAATTCACCCCTCCACTTT. It translates to CASSRTGSSYNSPLHF. The V and J genes are TRBV2 and TRBJ1-6; 8 nucleotides line up with TRBD1. Per germline, CDR1 SNHLY and CDR2 FYNNEI. Trimming cost V 6 bases and J 0 bases; bases outside gene matches: 4. This CDR3 contains 16 residues.

This clone appeared a few times. V gene TRBV6-1 combines with J gene TRBJ1-5; 7 nucleotides line up with TRBD1. Trimming at V came to 4 bases and at J to 1 base, leaving 10 bases not matched to a gene. The germline CDR1 and CDR2 sequences are MNHNS and SASEGT. CDR3 length: 17 residues. The CDR3 DNA follows: TGTGCCAGCAGTGGGAAAATACAGGGGTCGAGCAATCAGCCCCAGCATTTT. This gives the protein CASSGKIQGSSNQPQHF.

The chain employs TRBV19 and TRBJ1-2; D uncertain. This CDR3 is 12 amino acids long. Trimming pared 3 bases from V and 8 bases from J, leaving 10 bases between. Germline V gene lookup returns CDR1 LNHDA and CDR2 SQIVND (reference sequence). The CDR3 region is CASSMSLVGYTF. DNA of the CDR3: TGTGCCAGTAGTATGTCCCTTGTGGGCTACACCTTC.

In this sample, this clone turned up a few times. The chain is built from TRBV11-2 and TRBJ2-3; 8 positions agree with TRBD2. V shed 3 bases and J 6 bases; nucleotides not matched to a gene: 11. Germline-derived CDR1 and CDR2 are SGHAT and FQNNGV. This CDR3 is 16 amino acids long. DNA for the CDR3: TGTGCCAGCAGCTTCTTAGAAGGACTAGCCGGGGATACGCAGTATTTT. Encoded protein: CASSFLEGLAGDTQYF. Full variable domain (remainder filled in from reference TRBV11-2 and TRBJ2-3): EAGVAQSPRYKIIEKRQSVAFWCNPISGHATLYWYQQILGQGPKLLIQFQNNGVVDDSQLPKDRFSAERLKGVDSTLKIQPAKLEDSAVYLCASSFLEGLAGDTQYFGPGTRLTVL.

The chain links TRBV5-1 to TRBJ2-1, with TRBD2 matching 9 bases. The CDR3 contains 14 residues. After removal of 3 bases from V and 9 bases from J, the junction contained 7 bases not matched to a gene. CDR1 and CDR2 from the germline V gene are SGHRS and YFSETQ. In DNA form, the CDR3 reads TGCGCCAGCAGCTGGGGCGGGAGGGCCGGTGAGCAGTTCTTC. This translates into CASSWGGRAGEQFF.

The chain carries TRBV25-1 and TRBJ2-1; weak D call: TRBD2 (7 bases). CDR1 is MGHDK and CDR2 is SYGVNS in the germline V gene. The ends were cut back, 7 bases at V and 10 bases at J, with 23 bases in the middle. The CDR3 length is 15 residues. Here the CDR3 reads CASTQVGGPSGEQFF. The DNA for the CDR3 is TGTGCCAGCACCCAAGTGGGGGGGCCATCGGGGGAGCAGTTCTTC.

The chain joins TRBV18 to TRBJ1-3; 9 positions agree with TRBD1. The CDR3 length is 16 residues. Germline values: CDR1 KGHSH, CDR2 LQKENI. V dropped 1 base and J dropped 4; count of bases not matched to a gene: 5. This chain's CDR3 is CASSPQQGAIGNTIYF. The CDR3, as DNA: TGTGCCAGCTCACCACAACAGGGGGCTATCGGAAACACCATATATTTT.

This clone was counted between two and nine times. This sequence joins TRBV5-4 and TRBJ2-1, with 8 bases fitting TRBD2. This CDR3 has 17 residues. Germline CDR1 SGHNT, CDR2 YYREEE (reference sequence). J lost 3 bases, V lost 3 bases, and 11 bases had no gene match. CDR3 in amino acids: CASSSSGFSPHYNEQFF. The CDR3 nucleotides are TGTGCCAGCAGCTCTAGCGGGTTCAGTCCCCACTACAATGAGCAGTTCTTC.

The sample holds one count of this clone. The genes are TRBV19 and TRBJ1-4, with D hard to call. Per germline, CDR1 LNHDA and CDR2 SQIVND (reference sequence). Between the trimmed V and J ends, which lost 5 bases and 0 bases, there was a span of 13 bases. This CDR3 has 16 residues. The CDR3 loop reads CASSPTGGSTNEKLFF. CDR3 nucleotide sequence: TGTGCCAGTAGTCCCACTGGAGGTTCAACTAATGAAAAACTGTTTTTT.

The chain employs TRBV19 and TRBJ2-3, with TRBD2 as a possible D gene (5 bases). Germline-derived CDR1 and CDR2 are LNHDA and SQIVND (reference sequence). This CDR3 is 14 amino acids long. The V gene lost 6 bases and the J gene lost 2 bases, with 12 bases spanning the gap. For the CDR3, the DNA is TGTGCCAGTAGGCCTTCGGGGAACACAGATACGCAGTATTTT. It specifies CASRPSGNTDTQYF.

The chain is built from TRBV7-2 and TRBJ2-1; tentative D call: TRBD1 (5 bases). The CDR3 covers 15 residues. Germline lookup yields CDR1 SGHTA and CDR2 FQGNSA. Trimming shortened V by 0 bases and J by 2 bases, and 8 bases separated the two germline ends. CDR3 residues: CASSLARVPYNEQFF. The CDR3 DNA follows: TGTGCCAGCAGCTTAGCCAGGGTCCCCTACAATGAGCAGTTCTTC. Together with reference TRBV7-2 and TRBJ2-1, the CDR3 gives the full variable domain: GAGVSQSPSNKVTEKGKDVELRCDPISGHTALYWYRQSLGQGLEFLIYFQGNSAPDKSGLPSDRFSAERTGGSVSTLTIQRTQQEDSAVYLCASSLARVPYNEQFFGPGTRLTVL.

This clone has at least ten counts. This rearrangement joins TRBV27 to TRBJ2-7, with 8 bases identical to TRBD1. The CDR3 totals 14 residues. The germline V gene encodes CDR1 MNHEY and CDR2 SMNVEV (reference sequence). Losses at the gene ends were 4 bases for V and 4 bases for J; bases not matched to a gene: 6. The CDR3 nucleotides read TGTGCCAGCAGTTACGGACAGGGTTCTTACGAGCAGTACTTC. Its protein product is CASSYGQGSYEQYF.

The sample holds a few counts of this clone. In nucleotides, the CDR3 is TGTGCCAGCAGGTTCCCGGGACACCGTCCAACCCACGAGCAGTACTTC. Its translation: CASRFPGHRPTHEQYF. The genes are TRBV2 and TRBJ2-7; D may be TRBD1 (6 bases). CDR1 and CDR2 from the germline V gene are SNHLY and FYNNEI. With 6 bases removed from V and 5 bases from J, the gap between germline ends came to 23 bases. The CDR3 contains 16 residues.

The rearrangement uses TRBV25-1 and TRBJ2-5; 11 bases are a match to TRBD1. CDR1 MGHDK and CDR2 SYGVNS come from the germline V gene. CDR3 length equals 13 residues. Trimming cost V 7 bases and J 7 bases; bases outside gene matches: 5. The CDR3 DNA sequence: TGTGCCAGCACCCCGGGACAGGGGGGGACCCAGTACTTC. It encodes CASTPGQGGTQYF.

V is TRBV5-8 and J is TRBJ2-7; D is uncertain. V lost 2 bases to trimming and J lost 3 bases, with 15 bases between them. Per germline, CDR1 SGHTS and CDR2 YDEGEE. The CDR3 is 15 amino acids. The CDR3 region is CASSFQATTHYEQYF. The CDR3 DNA follows: TGTGCCAGCAGCTTTCAGGCGACGACCCACTACGAGCAGTACTTC.

This sequence joins TRBV5-4 and TRBJ2-7, with a weak D call TRBD1 (7 bases). Trimming removed 2 bases from V and 5 bases from J, with 17 bases in between. There are 15 residues in the CDR3. The germline V gene encodes CDR1 SGHNT and CDR2 YYREEE (reference sequence). This CDR3 is CASSLLRQGGNEQYF. CDR3 in DNA: TGTGCCAGCAGCTTACTAAGACAGGGCGGGAACGAGCAGTACTTC.

The CDR3 sequence is CASSSTGTSEQYF. Here the CDR3 DNA reads TGTGCCAGCAGTTCGACGGGGACTAGCGAGCAGTACTTC. The J gene is TRBJ2-7, the V gene TRBV13; 8 positions agree with TRBD2. Germline assignment: CDR1 PRHDT and CDR2 FYEKMQ (reference sequence). This CDR3 has 13 amino acids. J was trimmed by 6 bases and V by 6 bases; bases with no gene match: 7. The full variable domain, completed using reference TRBV13 and TRBJ2-7, is AAGVIQSPRHLIKEKRETATLKCYPIPRHDTVYWYQQGPGQDPQFLISFYEKMQSDKGSIPDRFSAQQFSDYHSELNMSSLELGDSALYFCASSSTGTSEQYFGPGTRLTVT.

The chain carries TRBV11-2 and TRBJ2-3; TRBD2 agrees at 10 bases. The germline V gene has CDR1 SGHAT and CDR2 FQNNGV. V shed 2 bases, J shed 4 bases, and the junction held 3 bases outside the gene matches. CDR3 size: 15 residues. CDR3 region: CASSLLAGGADTQYF. The CDR3 nucleotides are TGTGCCAGCAGCTTATTAGCGGGGGGCGCAGATACGCAGTATTTT.

The chain joins TRBV4-2 to TRBJ1-4; 10 nucleotides agree with TRBD1. V lost 4 bases to trimming and J lost 6 bases; unmatched junction nucleotides: 8. Germline CDR1 is LGHNA and CDR2 is YNFKEQ. The CDR3 is made up of 16 amino acids. CDR3 region: CASSRASGTGDEKLFF. In DNA form, the CDR3 reads TGTGCCAGCAGCCGTGCCTCCGGGACAGGGGATGAAAAACTGTTTTTT.

CDR3 DNA: TGTGCCAGCAGCCAAGTCAGCGGGGGTCCCCATGAGCAGTTCTTC. It encodes CASSQVSGGPHEQFF. The V gene is TRBV14, the J gene TRBJ2-1; 8 bases line up with TRBD2. The CDR3 extends over 15 amino acids. With 1 base clipped from V and 8 bases from J, the junction kept 7 bases outside the gene matches. The germline gives CDR1 SGHDN, CDR2 FVKESK.